This T cell receptor (beta chain) came from a study of cytomegalovirus exposure and HLA in healthy donors. Study-level results: With DRB1 most and HLA-C fewest, TCR association rates differed between HLA loci in a later analysis.

The CDR3 is made up of 14 amino acids. The V gene's germline CDR1 is SGHNT and CDR2 YYREEE (reference sequence). V was clipped by 4 bases and J by 4 bases; unmatched bases: 7. The PCR ran on 60 Vbeta and 13 Jbeta primers. TCRdb's copy holds only in-frame clones and misses some; the assay was immunoSEQ multiplex PCR. The table has about 97,000 clones, 70% to 80% seen once; the top ten hold about 3.1%. With respect to this clone: The antigen is not known.

The sequencing input was PBMCs. This chain connects TRBV5-4 to TRBJ1-2, with 7 nucleotides matching TRBD1. The receptor was isolated from a male donor in good health and CMV-seropositive. CDR3 sequence: CASSPGQNVYGYTF. The CDR3 DNA reads TGTGCCAGCAGCCCGGGACAGAACGTCTATGGCTACACCTTC.